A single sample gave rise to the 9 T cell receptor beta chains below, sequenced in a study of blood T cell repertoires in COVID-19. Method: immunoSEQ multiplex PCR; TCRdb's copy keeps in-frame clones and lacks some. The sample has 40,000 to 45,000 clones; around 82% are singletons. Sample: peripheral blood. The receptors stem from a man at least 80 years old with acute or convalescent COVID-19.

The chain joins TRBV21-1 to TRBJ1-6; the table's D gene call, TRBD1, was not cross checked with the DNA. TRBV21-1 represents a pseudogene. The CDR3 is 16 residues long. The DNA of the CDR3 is TGTGCCAGCAGCAAAGATCGGGGACAGCATAATTCACCCCTCCACTTT. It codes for CASSKDRGQHNSPLHF.

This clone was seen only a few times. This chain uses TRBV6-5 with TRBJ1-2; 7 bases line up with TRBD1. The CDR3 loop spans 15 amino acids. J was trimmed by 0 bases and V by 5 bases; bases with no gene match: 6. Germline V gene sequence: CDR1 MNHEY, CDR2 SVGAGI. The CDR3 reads CASSPGQLTNYGYTF. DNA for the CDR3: TGTGCCAGCAGTCCGGGACAGCTAACTAACTATGGCTACACCTTC.

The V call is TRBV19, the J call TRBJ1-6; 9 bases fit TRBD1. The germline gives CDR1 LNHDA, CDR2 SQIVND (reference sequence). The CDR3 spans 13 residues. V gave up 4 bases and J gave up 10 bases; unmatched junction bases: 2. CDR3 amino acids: CASSKDRGSPLHF. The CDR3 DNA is TGTGCCAGTAGTAAGGACAGGGGCTCACCCCTCCACTTT.

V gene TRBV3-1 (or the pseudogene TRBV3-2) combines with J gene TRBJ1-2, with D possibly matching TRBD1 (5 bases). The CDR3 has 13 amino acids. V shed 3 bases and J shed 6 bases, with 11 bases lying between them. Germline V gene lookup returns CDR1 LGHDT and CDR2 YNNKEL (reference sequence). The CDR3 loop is CASSQRQGHGYTF. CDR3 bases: TGTGCCAGCAGCCAGCGGCAGGGTCATGGCTACACCTTC.

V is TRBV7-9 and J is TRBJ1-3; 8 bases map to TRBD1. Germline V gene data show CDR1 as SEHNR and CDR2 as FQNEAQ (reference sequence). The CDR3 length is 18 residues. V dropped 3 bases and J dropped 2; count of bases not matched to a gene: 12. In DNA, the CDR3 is TGTGCCAGCAGCTTGAAACCCGGACAGGGTATCGCTGGAAACACCATATATTTT. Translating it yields CASSLKPGQGIAGNTIYF.

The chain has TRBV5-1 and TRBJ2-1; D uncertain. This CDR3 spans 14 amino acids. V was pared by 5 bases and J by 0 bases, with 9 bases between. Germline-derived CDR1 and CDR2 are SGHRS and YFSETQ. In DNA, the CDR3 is TGCGCCAGCAGAATCATTTCCTCCTACAATGAGCAGTTCTTC. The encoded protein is CASRIISSYNEQFF.

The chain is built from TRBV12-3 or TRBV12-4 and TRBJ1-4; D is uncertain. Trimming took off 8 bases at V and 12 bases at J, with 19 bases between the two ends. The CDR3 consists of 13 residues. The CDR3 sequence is CASGFPERQQLFF. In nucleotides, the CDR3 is TGTGCCAGCGGGTTCCCCGAGAGGCAGCAACTGTTTTTT.

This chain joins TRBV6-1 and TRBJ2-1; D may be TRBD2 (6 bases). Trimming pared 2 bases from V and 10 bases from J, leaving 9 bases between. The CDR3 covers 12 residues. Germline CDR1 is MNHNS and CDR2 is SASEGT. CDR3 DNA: TGTGCCAGCAGTGAATGGAGGGACGAGCAGTTCTTC. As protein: CASSEWRDEQFF.

The CDR3 DNA reads as TGTGCCAGCAGATTCTTATCCGGGACTATCTCTGGAAACACCATATATTTT. Amino acid sequence: CASRFLSGTISGNTIYF. The chain joins TRBV5-6 to TRBJ1-3; possibly TRBD1 for D (5 bases). The germline V gene has CDR1 SGHDT and CDR2 YYEEEE. Trimming removed 5 bases at V and 0 bases at J, with 18 bases between. The CDR3 loop spans 17 amino acids.